These 9 T cell receptor beta chains were sequenced from one sample in a study of cytomegalovirus exposure and HLA in healthy donors. 13 Jbeta primers and 60 Vbeta primers were used for the PCR. The data were produced by immunoSEQ multiplex PCR, yet TCRdb's version contains in-frame clones alone and is incomplete. The data show under 200,000 clones, approximately 78% seen once. Material for sequencing was PBMCs. The receptors originated from a male donor in good health and CMV-seropositive.

This rearrangement joins TRBV18 to TRBJ2-1; D is possibly TRBD1 (6 bases). Germline values: CDR1 KGHSH, CDR2 LQKENI. The CDR3 is 16 residues long. V was shortened by 4 bases and J by 4 bases, with 17 bases between the two germline ends. As DNA, the CDR3 is TGTGCCAGCTCACGGACCTCAGGACAGCTTTACAATGAGCAGTTCTTC. Translated: CASSRTSGQLYNEQFF.

The chain is built from TRBV5-6 and TRBJ2-3; 11 nucleotides match TRBD2. The germline CDR1 and CDR2 sequences are SGHDT and YYEEEE. The CDR3 has 16 amino acids. V lost 7 bases and J lost 2; bases outside the gene matches: 9. Here the CDR3 DNA reads TGTGCCAGCCGACGGACTAGCGGGTGGGTCACAGATACGCAGTATTTT. This encodes CASRRTSGWVTDTQYF. Variable domain in full (rest from reference TRBV5-6 and TRBJ2-3): DAGVTQSPTHLIKTRGQQVTLRCSPKSGHDTVSWYQQALGQGPQFIFQYYEEEERQRGNFPDRFSGHQFPNYSSELNVNALLLGDSALYLCASRRTSGWVTDTQYFGPGTRLTVL.

This clone was picked up a small number of times. The genes are TRBV28 and TRBJ1-6; 8 bases are shared with TRBD1. CDR3 length: 18 residues. Germline V gene data show CDR1 as MDHEN and CDR2 as SYDVKM. Trimming at V came to 3 bases and at J to 0 bases, leaving 7 bases not matched to a gene. The CDR3 sequence: CASSFSRQGSSYNSPLHF. The CDR3 coding sequence is TGTGCCAGCAGTTTTTCTCGACAGGGGAGCTCCTATAATTCACCCCTCCACTTT.

This chain joins TRBV7-6 and TRBJ1-5; D is unresolved. The CDR3 extends over 17 amino acids. Germline CDR1 is SGHVS and CDR2 is FNYEAQ. V lost 1 base, J lost 1 base, and 14 bases lay in between. CDR3: CASSLGAGSVSNQPQHF. The CDR3 coding sequence is TGTGCCAGCAGCTTAGGGGCGGGATCCGTGAGCAATCAGCCCCAGCATTTT.

This rearrangement joins TRBV6-5 to TRBJ1-1; TRBD1 aligns across 7 bases. The CDR3 has 14 amino acids. Trimming cost V 5 bases and J 5 bases; bases outside gene matches: 8. Looked up from germline, CDR1 is MNHEY and CDR2 is SVGAGI. The CDR3: CASSPRGRETEAFF. The CDR3 nucleotides read TGTGCCAGCAGTCCCAGGGGGAGAGAAACTGAAGCTTTCTTT.

This clone came up a few times. This sample includes further DNA sequences coding for the same CDR3. V usage is TRBV9 and J usage is TRBJ1-1, with D uncertain. V dropped 2 bases and J dropped 1 base, with 9 bases sitting between them. The V gene's germline CDR1 is SGDLS and CDR2 YYNGEE. The CDR3 loop spans 14 amino acids. In nucleotides, the CDR3 is TGTGCCAGCAGCGTCGTGGCTGAGAACACTGAAGCTTTCTTT. As protein: CASSVVAENTEAFF. The whole variable domain, filled in from reference TRBV9 and TRBJ1-1, reads DSGVTQTPKHLITATGQRVTLRCSPRSGDLSVYWYQQSLDQGLQFLIQYYNGEERAKGNILERFSAQQFPDLHSELNLSSLELGDSALYFCASSVVAENTEAFFGQGTRLTVV.

This rearrangement joins TRBV23-1 to TRBJ2-7; weak D call: TRBD2 (5 bases). TRBV23-1 is flagged as an ORF with uncertain function. V was pared by 5 bases and J by 2 bases, with 13 bases between. CDR3 length: 14 residues. The DNA of the CDR3 is TGCGCCAGCAGTAAGGGAGCAACCACCTACGAGCAGTACTTC. Protein sequence: CASSKGATTYEQYF.

The chain is built from TRBV5-1 and TRBJ2-1; a weak D match, TRBD2 (6 bases). With 4 bases removed from V and 0 bases from J, the gap between germline ends came to 17 bases. This CDR3 is 17 amino acids long. Germline CDR1 and CDR2: SGHRS and YFSETQ. CDR3 in amino acids: CASSLGLLGSSYNEQFF. The DNA for the CDR3 is TGCGCCAGCAGCCTGGGACTTCTAGGAAGCTCCTACAATGAGCAGTTCTTC.

The chain couples TRBV28 to TRBJ1-3; 8 bases are shared with TRBD1. With V trimmed by 11 bases and J by 2 bases, 11 bases remained unmatched. The CDR3 is 15 residues long. Germline V gene lookup returns CDR1 MDHEN and CDR2 SYDVKM. The CDR3 sequence is CAGEAPGGAGNTIYF. The CDR3 DNA sequence: TGTGCCGGGGAGGCTCCAGGGGGCGCTGGAAACACCATATATTTT.